These 22 T cell receptor beta chains share one sample of origin, sequenced in a study of T cell responses to AZD1222 COVID-19 vaccine. Repertoires were generated with immunoSEQ multiplex PCR, while TCRdb's copy carries only in-frame clones and drops some. The top ten hold about 5.8% of the sample, which has 60,000 to 70,000 clones, about four fifths seen once. The input for sequencing was peripheral blood, taken on day 0 of AZD1222 vaccination. The receptor set was obtained from an adult in good health.

The chain couples TRBV24-1 to TRBJ2-2; 10 positions match TRBD1. The germline V gene encodes CDR1 KGHDR and CDR2 SFDVKD. The V segment lost 2 bases and the J segment 6 bases; nucleotides outside the gene matches: 5. The CDR3 contains 16 residues. The DNA for the CDR3 is TGTGCCACCAGTGATTCCGGGACAGGGGAGGCCGGGGAGCTGTTTTTT. Amino acids: CATSDSGTGEAGELFF.

The gene calls are TRBV19 and TRBJ1-3; D possibly corresponds to TRBD1 (5 bases). V lost 3 bases and J lost 1, with 10 bases in between. Germline values: CDR1 LNHDA, CDR2 SQIVND (reference sequence). The CDR3 length is 15 residues. The CDR3 nucleotides are TGTGCCAGTAGTATTCAAGGGGCGTCTGGAAACACCATATATTTT. It yields the protein CASSIQGASGNTIYF.

The chain couples TRBV9 to TRBJ2-6, with D uncertain. This CDR3 has 14 residues. V shed 4 bases and J shed 4 bases, with 9 bases lying between them. The germline gives CDR1 SGDLS, CDR2 YYNGEE. The CDR3 nucleotides are TGTGCCAGCAGCCCCCTTACCGGGGCCAACGTCCTGACTTTC. Its translation is CASSPLTGANVLTF. The full variable domain, in which reference TRBV9 and TRBJ2-6 provide the parts outside the CDR3, is DSGVTQTPKHLITATGQRVTLRCSPRSGDLSVYWYQQSLDQGLQFLIQYYNGEERAKGNILERFSAQQFPDLHSELNLSSLELGDSALYFCASSPLTGANVLTFGAGSRLTVL.

The CDR3 DNA reads TGTGCCAGCAGCCTTTCAAACACTGAAGCTTTCTTT. Protein sequence: CASSLSNTEAFF. J is TRBJ1-1 and V is TRBV2; no reliable D call. This CDR3 has 12 residues. Trimming cost V 6 bases and J 2 bases, with 7 bases left between them. Germline CDR1 and CDR2: SNHLY and FYNNEI.

The chain uses TRBV2 and TRBJ2-7; 9 nucleotides match TRBD1. This CDR3 is 13 amino acids long. CDR1 is SNHLY, CDR2 FYNNEI, per germline. The V segment lost 11 bases and the J segment 3 bases; nucleotides outside the gene matches: 8. The CDR3: CAVRTGDVYEQYF. CDR3 bases: TGTGCCGTCCGGACAGGGGATGTCTACGAGCAGTACTTC.

CDR3 nucleotides: TGTGCCAGCAGCACTCCGGACAGGGGTTTTGAAAAACTGTTTTTT. This encodes CASSTPDRGFEKLFF. The V call is TRBV11-3, the J call TRBJ1-4, with TRBD1 matching over 9 bases. This CDR3 comprises 15 residues. CDR1 is SGHNT, CDR2 YENEEA, per germline. V gave up 5 bases and J gave up 7 bases; unmatched junction bases: 8.

This clone was counted between two and nine times. The chain carries TRBV6-5 and TRBJ1-1; possibly TRBD1 for D (5 bases). The germline V and J ends were trimmed by 4 bases and 1 base, with 10 bases remaining between them. The germline V gene has CDR1 MNHEY and CDR2 SVGAGI. The CDR3 contains 14 residues. This chain's CDR3 is CASSSWDGNTEAFF. The CDR3 DNA is TGTGCCAGCAGTTCCTGGGACGGGAACACTGAAGCTTTCTTT.

V usage is TRBV7-2 and J usage is TRBJ2-1; D is perhaps TRBD2 (7 bases). The CDR3 has 17 residues. The V end was cut by 5 bases, the J end by 6 bases, with 23 bases between. Germline values: CDR1 SGHTA, CDR2 FQGNSA. This CDR3 is CASSVTPSGGPSNEQFF. The CDR3 DNA is TGTGCCAGCAGCGTCACCCCGTCGGGGGGCCCCTCCAATGAGCAGTTCTTC.

The rearrangement links TRBV6-5 to TRBJ1-2; D is ambiguous. Germline V gene lookup returns CDR1 MNHEY and CDR2 SVGAGI. This CDR3 comprises 13 residues. The V end lost 6 bases, the J end lost 2 bases, and 10 bases lay between the germline ends. CDR3 DNA sequence: TGTGCCAGCAGCGAGAGGCGGAACTATGGCTACACCTTC. This sequence encodes CASSERRNYGYTF.

This chain links TRBV19 with TRBJ2-7; no firm D call. V lost 1 base and J lost 6, with 16 bases in between. CDR3 length equals 15 residues. Germline assignment: CDR1 LNHDA and CDR2 SQIVND (reference sequence). The CDR3 sequence is CASSIGQSNLREQYF. CDR3 coding DNA: TGTGCCAGTAGTATAGGCCAGAGCAATCTACGCGAGCAGTACTTC. Looking up the rest from reference TRBV19 and TRBJ2-7 gives the full variable domain: DGGITQSPKYLFRKEGQNVTLSCEQNLNHDAMYWYRQDPGQGLRLIYYSQIVNDFQKGDIAEGYSVSREKKESFPLTVTSAQKNPTAFYLCASSIGQSNLREQYFGPGTRLTVT.

The rearrangement links TRBV11-2 to TRBJ1-1; TRBD1 is a possible D gene (5 bases). Trimming shortened V by 1 base and J by 3 bases, and 12 bases separated the two germline ends. The CDR3 is 15 amino acids. Germline V gene data show CDR1 as SGHAT and CDR2 as FQNNGV. The CDR3 sequence: CASSLGRGDYTEAFF. CDR3 coding DNA: TGTGCCAGCAGCTTAGGGCGGGGGGACTACACTGAAGCTTTCTTT.

There are a few counts of this clone. The chain couples TRBV5-6 to TRBJ1-5, with D unresolved. This CDR3 is built from 15 residues. From germline, CDR1 is SGHDT and CDR2 YYEEEE. Trimming cost V 0 bases and J 7 bases, with 14 bases left between them. CDR3 sequence reads: CASSLGARPWQPQHF. CDR3 sequence (DNA): TGTGCCAGCAGCTTGGGGGCCAGGCCCTGGCAGCCCCAGCATTTT. The full variable domain, its missing parts supplied by reference TRBV5-6 and TRBJ1-5, is DAGVTQSPTHLIKTRGQQVTLRCSPKSGHDTVSWYQQALGQGPQFIFQYYEEEERQRGNFPDRFSGHQFPNYSSELNVNALLLGDSALYLCASSLGARPWQPQHFGDGTRLSIL.

The J gene is TRBJ2-5, the V gene TRBV5-5; 8 nucleotides line up with TRBD2. V lost 0 bases and J lost 2; bases outside the gene matches: 6. CDR1 is SGHKS and CDR2 is YYEKEE in the germline V gene (reference sequence). CDR3 length equals 16 residues. Here the CDR3 reads CASSLAPGGPQETQYF. The CDR3 DNA sequence: TGTGCCAGCAGCTTGGCACCGGGGGGGCCTCAAGAGACCCAGTACTTC.

The chain links TRBV7-9 to TRBJ2-2; tentative D call: TRBD1 (5 bases). The germline CDR1 and CDR2 sequences are SEHNR and FQNEAQ (reference sequence). CDR3 length: 15 residues. The V end lost 2 bases, the J end lost 0 bases, and 7 bases lay between the germline ends. CDR3 nucleotides: TGTGCCAGCAGCTTATGGGGCGCGAACACCGGGGAGCTGTTTTTT. It translates to CASSLWGANTGELFF.

There are a few counts of this clone. The chain employs TRBV5-5 and TRBJ1-1; perhaps TRBD1 as D (5 bases). The V end lost 4 bases, the J end lost 1 base, and 14 bases lay between the germline ends. The CDR3 spans 15 residues. CDR1 SGHKS and CDR2 YYEKEE come from the germline V gene (reference sequence). The CDR3 protein is CASSLSGTGNTEAFF. The CDR3, as DNA: TGTGCCAGCAGCCTCTCGGGGACGGGGAACACTGAAGCTTTCTTT.

V and J are TRBV3-1 (or the pseudogene TRBV3-2) and TRBJ1-2, with TRBD1 as a possible D gene (6 bases). The CDR3 is 12 residues long. Trimming took 5 bases from V and 2 from J, leaving 6 bases between them. Germline V gives CDR1 LGHDT, CDR2 YNNKEL (reference sequence). The CDR3 coding sequence is TGTGCCAGCAGCAGGGGGAACTATGGCTACACCTTC. This sequence encodes CASSRGNYGYTF.

The rearrangement links TRBV11-3 to TRBJ2-1; 8 bases are shared with TRBD2. Germline V gene data show CDR1 as SGHNT and CDR2 as YENEEA. The CDR3 totals 12 residues. V shed 5 bases, J shed 10 bases, and the junction held 4 bases outside the gene matches. The CDR3 is CASSHIAGEQFF. CDR3 DNA: TGTGCCAGCAGCCACATAGCGGGAGAGCAGTTCTTC. Drawing the rest from reference TRBV11-3 and TRBJ2-1, the complete variable domain is EAGVVQSPRYKIIEKKQPVAFWCNPISGHNTLYWYLQNLGQGPELLIRYENEEAVDDSQLPKDRFSAERLKGVDSTLKIQPAELGDSAVYLCASSHIAGEQFFGPGTRLTVL.

The chain carries TRBV5-1 and TRBJ1-3; D gene ambiguous. The CDR3 has 12 residues. V lost 3 bases and J 4 bases, leaving 5 bases between the germline ends. Germline values: CDR1 SGHRS, CDR2 YFSETQ. The CDR3 is CASSSEGNTIYF. DNA for the CDR3: TGCGCCAGCAGCTCAGAGGGAAACACCATATATTTT.

This chain connects TRBV9 to TRBJ1-2, with 8 nucleotides matching TRBD1. V shed 2 bases, J shed 6 bases, and the junction held 12 bases outside the gene matches. Germline V gives CDR1 SGDLS, CDR2 YYNGEE. The CDR3 is 16 amino acids. This CDR3 reads CASSVREGGTGHGYTF. The CDR3 DNA is TGTGCCAGCAGCGTCCGAGAGGGGGGGACAGGTCATGGCTACACCTTC.

This sequence joins TRBV18 and TRBJ1-4, with D possibly matching TRBD1 (6 bases). The V and J ends lost 6 bases and 0 bases respectively, with 11 bases between them. The CDR3 totals 15 residues. The germline gives CDR1 KGHSH, CDR2 LQKENI. CDR3: CASSYEGATNEKLFF. The CDR3 coding sequence is TGTGCCAGCTCCTACGAGGGGGCAACTAATGAAAAACTGTTTTTT.

The chain combines TRBV20-1 with TRBJ1-4; D remains unclear. The germline CDR1 and CDR2 sequences are DFQATT and SNEGSKA (reference sequence). V was pared by 0 bases and J by 9 bases, with 5 bases between. This CDR3 contains 11 residues. Here the CDR3 reads CSAREQQKLFF. The CDR3 DNA reads as TGCAGTGCTAGAGAGCAGCAAAAACTGTTTTTT.

This clone was counted between two and nine times. The chain employs TRBV5-1 and TRBJ2-7, with D possibly matching TRBD2 (5 bases). The CDR3 is 15 amino acids. Trimming removed 5 bases at V and 3 bases at J, with 18 bases between. Germline lookup yields CDR1 SGHRS and CDR2 YFSETQ. CDR3 residues: CASSPNLVSGYEQYF. The CDR3 nucleotides read TGCGCCAGCAGTCCCAACCTGGTAAGCGGCTACGAGCAGTACTTC.